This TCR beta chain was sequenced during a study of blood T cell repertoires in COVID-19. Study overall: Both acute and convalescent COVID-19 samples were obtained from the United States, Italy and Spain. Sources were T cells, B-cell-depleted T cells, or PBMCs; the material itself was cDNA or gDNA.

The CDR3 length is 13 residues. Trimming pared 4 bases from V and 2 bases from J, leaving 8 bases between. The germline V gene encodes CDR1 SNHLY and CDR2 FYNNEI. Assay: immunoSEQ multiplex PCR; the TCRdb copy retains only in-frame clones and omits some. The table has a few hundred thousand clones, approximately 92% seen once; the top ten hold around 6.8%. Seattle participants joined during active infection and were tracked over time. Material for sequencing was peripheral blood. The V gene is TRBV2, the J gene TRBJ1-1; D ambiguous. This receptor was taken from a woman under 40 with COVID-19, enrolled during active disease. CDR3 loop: CASSVHSNTEAFF. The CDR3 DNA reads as TGTGCCAGCAGTGTCCACAGTAACACTGAAGCTTTCTTT.